Given below is one T cell receptor beta chain in context. The CDR3 sequence is 17 residues long. Germline-derived CDR1 and CDR2 are SGHRS and YFSETQ. V shed 4 bases and J 0 bases; nucleotides not matched to a gene: 8. These data are taken from a study of blood T cell repertoires in COVID-19. Study-wide context: Sites across the United States, Italy and Spain contributed samples from acute and convalescent COVID-19.

The method was immunoSEQ multiplex PCR; TCRdb's version includes in-frame clones alone and lacks a portion of them. The sample comprises a few hundred thousand clones, 70% to 90% of which are singletons, and more than 1% rests with the top ten. Sequenced input: peripheral blood. The source of this sequence is a middle-aged man with acute or convalescent COVID-19. The chain has TRBV5-1 and TRBJ2-7, with 12 bases identical to TRBD2. CDR3 amino acids: CASSKGLAGLHSYEQYF. The CDR3 DNA is TGCGCCAGCAGCAAGGGACTAGCGGGTTTACACTCCTACGAGCAGTACTTC.